Following are 28 T cell receptor beta chains from one sample sequenced in a study of cytomegalovirus exposure and HLA in healthy donors. 60 Vbeta and 13 Jbeta primers were used in PCR. Here immunoSEQ multiplex PCR was the method, and the copy in TCRdb shows in-frame clones only, minus some. This repertoire shows roughly 100,000 clones, less than 90% found once; its top ten account for approximately 2.8%. The material sequenced was PBMCs. These receptors came from a man aged 35 to 55 in good health and CMV-seronegative.

The rearrangement links TRBV30 to TRBJ2-3; 10 bases fit TRBD2. V lost 5 bases to trimming and J lost 5 bases; unmatched junction nucleotides: 7. The V gene's germline CDR1 is GTSNPN and CDR2 SVGIG (reference sequence). The CDR3 length is 14 residues. The CDR3 bases are TGTGCCTGGGAGCGGGGGGGCAGTAGAGATACGCAGTATTTT. Protein product: CAWERGGSRDTQYF.

The rearrangement joins TRBV7-8 to TRBJ2-2, with TRBD1 matching 7 bases. From germline, CDR1 is SGHVS and CDR2 FQNEAQ. This CDR3 region has 16 residues. Trimming at V came to 5 bases and at J to 2 bases, leaving 8 bases not matched to a gene. The CDR3 DNA sequence: TGTGCCAGCAGCCCGCGGACAGGTTCCAACACCGGGGAGCTGTTTTTT. Protein product: CASSPRTGSNTGELFF.

The chain recombines TRBV7-6 with TRBJ2-3; the D gene is possibly TRBD2 (5 bases). V gave up 0 bases and J gave up 6 bases, with 10 bases separating them. Germline-derived CDR1 and CDR2 are SGHVS and FNYEAQ. This CDR3 contains 14 residues. This chain's CDR3 is CASSLASRGDTQYF. DNA of the CDR3: TGTGCCAGCAGCTTAGCTTCTCGCGGGGATACGCAGTATTTT.

The J gene is TRBJ2-2, the V gene TRBV5-6; 7 positions agree with TRBD1. CDR1 SGHDT and CDR2 YYEEEE come from the germline V gene. The CDR3 is 16 residues long. The ends lost 0 bases at V and 3 bases at J; junction bases unmatched: 5. CDR3 region: CASSLVRTGDTGELFF. CDR3 nucleotides: TGTGCCAGCAGCTTGGTGAGGACAGGCGACACCGGGGAGCTGTTTTTT.

CDR3 protein: CASSPRDYNEQFF. The CDR3 DNA follows: TGTGCCAGCAGCCCCCGGGACTACAATGAGCAGTTCTTC. The rearrangement links TRBV5-4 to TRBJ2-1, with D possibly being TRBD2 (5 bases). CDR1 is SGHNT, CDR2 YYREEE, per germline (reference sequence). Trimming stripped 4 bases from V and 3 bases from J, with 8 bases between. The CDR3 runs 13 residues.

The chain couples TRBV7-9 to TRBJ2-1; 8 bases fit TRBD2. CDR1 SEHNR and CDR2 FQNEAQ come from the germline V gene (reference sequence). This CDR3 is built from 14 residues. Trimming cost V 5 bases and J 9 bases; bases outside gene matches: 9. The CDR3 region has the DNA TGTGCCAGCAGCCGCAGCGGGGGAGGGGGTGAGCAGTTCTTC. Amino acid sequence: CASSRSGGGGEQFF. Full variable domain (rest looked up from reference TRBV7-9 and TRBJ2-1): DTGVSQNPRHKITKRGQNVTFRCDPISEHNRLYWYRQTLGQGPEFLTYFQNEAQLEKSRLLSDRFSAERPKGSFSTLEIQRTEQGDSAMYLCASSRSGGGGEQFFGPGTRLTVL.

This rearrangement joins TRBV12-5 to TRBJ2-7, with 9 bases aligning to TRBD2. This CDR3 is 15 amino acids long. In germline, CDR1 is LGHNT, CDR2 FRNRAP. Losses at the gene ends were 5 bases for V and 3 bases for J; bases not matched to a gene: 8. The CDR3 loop reads CASGPGGGAVYEQYF. The CDR3 nucleotides read TGTGCTAGTGGTCCCGGCGGGGGGGCGGTCTACGAGCAGTACTTC. The variable domain in full, with the rest retrieved from reference TRBV12-5 and TRBJ2-7, is DARVTQTPRHKVTEMGQEVTMRCQPILGHNTVFWYRQTMMQGLELLAYFRNRAPLDDSGMPKDRFSAEMPDATLATLKIQPSEPRDSAVYFCASGPGGGAVYEQYFGPGTRLTVT.

This clone came up a few times. The chain joins TRBV7-2 to TRBJ2-3; TRBD2 agrees at 8 bases. Germline V CDR1 and CDR2: SGHTA, FQGNSA. There are 16 residues in the CDR3. Trimming at V came to 1 base and at J to 1 base, leaving 4 bases not matched to a gene. Written as DNA, the CDR3 is TGTGCCAGCAGCTTAGGGTATAGCGGGGGCACAGATACGCAGTATTTT. It encodes CASSLGYSGGTDTQYF.

The chain employs TRBV7-2 and TRBJ2-5; tentatively, D is TRBD1 (6 bases). The end of the DNA is better explained by TRBJ2-7, so the J call may be wrong. Germline assignment: CDR1 SGHTA and CDR2 FQGNSA. The CDR3 spans 16 residues. The CDR3 spells CASSNAQGFRAYEQYF. Written as DNA, the CDR3 is TGTGCCAGCAGCAACGCTCAGGGGTTCAGGGCATACGAGCAGTACTTC.

This clone is labeled as medium-sized (0.01 to 0.1%). Distinct nucleotide sequences in the sample also encode this CDR3. CDR3 protein: CASSPGLSYEQYF. The CDR3 DNA reads as TGTGCCAGCAGCCCGGGACTCTCCTACGAGCAGTACTTC. The chain is built from TRBV27 and TRBJ2-7, with D perhaps TRBD2 (6 bases). The CDR3 has 13 amino acids. With 6 bases removed from V and 0 bases from J, the gap between germline ends came to 9 bases. The V gene's germline CDR1 is MNHEY and CDR2 SMNVEV (reference sequence).

The CDR3 nucleotides read TGTGCCAGCAGCCCAACAAGCGGGTTCACAGATACGCAGTATTTT. This encodes CASSPTSGFTDTQYF. V is TRBV2 and J is TRBJ2-3; tentatively, D is TRBD2 (6 bases). The V end lost 6 bases, the J end lost 2 bases, and 15 bases lay between the germline ends. In germline, CDR1 is SNHLY, CDR2 FYNNEI. The CDR3 has 15 residues.

The chain employs TRBV7-3 and TRBJ1-1; no clear D gene. Germline V gene lookup returns CDR1 SGHTA and CDR2 FQGTGA. V was clipped by 5 bases and J by 4 bases, with 14 bases between them. The CDR3 is 14 amino acids. For the CDR3, the DNA is TGTGCCAGCAGCCCTAGATTGACGGGCACTGAAGCTTTCTTT. Translated: CASSPRLTGTEAFF.

CDR3 residues: CASSPGLAGVPRTDTQYF. The CDR3 DNA reads TGCGCCAGCAGCCCGGGACTAGCGGGGGTACCTCGCACAGATACGCAGTATTTT. The chain joins TRBV4-3 to TRBJ2-3; 14 bases agree with TRBD2. V dropped 4 bases and J dropped 1; count of bases not matched to a gene: 7. The CDR3 covers 18 residues. Germline CDR1 LGHNA, CDR2 YSLEER.

J is TRBJ1-1 and V is TRBV9; 7 nucleotides align to TRBD1. With 3 bases clipped from V and 1 base from J, the junction kept 3 bases outside the gene matches. The CDR3 extends over 14 amino acids. Looked up from germline, CDR1 is SGDLS and CDR2 is YYNGEE. The CDR3 DNA sequence: TGTGCCAGCAGCGCAAGGACAGGGAACACTGAAGCTTTCTTT. Its translation is CASSARTGNTEAFF.

This clone was counted only a few times. This chain joins TRBV10-3 and TRBJ2-2; 7 bases match TRBD1. The CDR3 consists of 16 residues. J was trimmed by 6 bases and V by 0 bases; bases with no gene match: 7. Looked up from germline, CDR1 is ENHRY and CDR2 is SYGVKD. The CDR3 sequence is CAISESRQGSAGELFF. CDR3 bases: TGTGCCATCAGTGAGTCGAGACAGGGATCGGCCGGGGAGCTGTTTTTT.

CDR3 region: CASRRRTGTGGNQPQHF. The CDR3, as DNA: TGTGCCAGCAGAAGACGTACCGGGACAGGGGGCAATCAGCCCCAGCATTTT. The V gene is TRBV27, the J gene TRBJ1-5; TRBD1 aligns across 10 bases. Germline V CDR1 and CDR2: MNHEY, SMNVEV (reference sequence). J lost 2 bases, V lost 6 bases, and 10 bases had no gene match. The CDR3 totals 17 residues.

The chain has TRBV9 and TRBJ1-3, with 8 nucleotides matching TRBD1. Germline CDR1 is SGDLS and CDR2 is YYNGEE. After removal of 3 bases from V and 7 bases from J, the junction contained 9 bases not matched to a gene. The CDR3 contains 15 residues. The CDR3 DNA follows: TGTGCCAGCAGCGGAGGACAGGGTAGGGGGAACACCATATATTTT. Encoded protein: CASSGGQGRGNTIYF.

This chain uses TRBV7-3 with TRBJ2-7, with D maybe TRBD1 (5 bases). The CDR3 is 13 amino acids. V shed 3 bases and J shed 0 bases, with 6 bases lying between them. Germline V gives CDR1 SGHTA, CDR2 FQGTGA. The chain's CDR3 is CASSFDSSYEQYF. CDR3 nucleotides: TGTGCCAGCAGCTTCGACAGCTCCTACGAGCAGTACTTC.

This rearrangement joins TRBV5-3 to TRBJ2-2; D uncertain. TRBV5-3 is given ORF status, its function remaining uncertain. Trimming shortened V by 3 bases and J by 0 bases, and 15 bases separated the two germline ends. The CDR3 length is 17 residues. CDR3 nucleotide sequence: TGTGCCAGAAGCTGGTTACGGAACGACTCGAACACCGGGGAGCTGTTTTTT. This gives the protein CARSWLRNDSNTGELFF.

For the CDR3, the DNA is TGTGCCAGCAGCCGGGGGGGGACTAGCGGGGTCCGGGGCACCGGGGAGCTGTTTTTT. It yields the protein CASSRGGTSGVRGTGELFF. This sequence joins TRBV7-3 and TRBJ2-2; 13 bases fit TRBD2. This CDR3 region has 19 residues. CDR1 SGHTA and CDR2 FQGTGA come from the germline V gene. The junction had 13 bases not matched to a gene; V was cut back by 5 bases and J by 4 bases.

CDR3 DNA: TGTGCCAGCAGTTTCCCCGAGGCCGGGGAAAAACTGTTTTTT. Residues: CASSFPEAGEKLFF. This chain joins TRBV27 and TRBJ1-4; D gene unclear. V lost 3 bases, J lost 8 bases, and 13 bases lay in between. The germline CDR1 and CDR2 sequences are MNHEY and SMNVEV (reference sequence). The CDR3 has 14 residues.

The CDR3 protein is CATSAGRTSSYEQYF. CDR3 bases: TGTGCCACCAGCGCGGGACGGACGAGCTCCTACGAGCAGTACTTC. The chain employs TRBV15 and TRBJ2-7; perhaps TRBD2 as D (6 bases). V lost 5 bases, J lost 0 bases, and 14 bases lay in between. In germline, CDR1 is LNHNV, CDR2 YYDKDF (reference sequence). This CDR3 contains 15 residues.

This clone has just a few counts. The rearrangement joins TRBV10-1 to TRBJ2-7; the match to TRBD1 covers 8 bases. This CDR3 is built from 17 residues. Germline CDR1 and CDR2: WNHNN and SYGVQD (reference sequence). The V and J ends lost 3 bases and 1 base, in that order; junction bases with no gene match: 11. CDR3: CASSDGRGPQVSYEQYF. The CDR3 DNA reads TGCGCCAGCAGTGACGGCAGGGGGCCCCAGGTTTCCTACGAGCAGTACTTC.

This clone was recorded only once. The V call is TRBV11-1, the J call TRBJ2-2; 11 positions agree with TRBD1. The CDR3 has 16 amino acids. The germline CDR1 and CDR2 sequences are SGHAT and FQDESV (reference sequence). Trimming took 0 bases from V and 3 from J; bases not matched to a gene: 0. CDR3 DNA sequence: TGTGCCAGCAGCTTAGCGGGACAGGGGGACACCGGGGAGCTGTTTTTT. Its translation is CASSLAGQGDTGELFF. The whole variable domain, remainder taken from reference TRBV11-1 and TRBJ2-2, is EAEVAQSPRYKITEKSQAVAFWCDPISGHATLYWYRQILGQGPELLVQFQDESVVDDSQLPKDRFSAERLKGVDSTLKIQPAELGDSAMYLCASSLAGQGDTGELFFGEGSRLTVL.

The count of this clone is one. This rearrangement joins TRBV10-1 to TRBJ2-4; a possible D gene is TRBD1 (6 bases). V was pared by 10 bases and J by 0 bases, with 16 bases between. This CDR3 contains 15 residues. The germline V gene encodes CDR1 WNHNN and CDR2 SYGVQD (reference sequence). DNA of the CDR3: TGCGCCATCCACCTGGGGACACTAGCCAAAAACATTCAGTACTTC. It encodes CAIHLGTLAKNIQYF.

CDR3 protein: CASSLVGTATGELFF. The CDR3 DNA reads TGTGCCAGCAGCTTAGTCGGGACAGCCACCGGGGAGCTGTTTTTT. The chain joins TRBV11-3 to TRBJ2-2; 7 bases match TRBD1. CDR1 and CDR2 (germline): SGHNT, YENEEA. The CDR3 runs 15 residues. V lost 1 base, J lost 4 bases, and 3 bases stayed unmatched.

The chain links TRBV4-1 to TRBJ1-2; D is ambiguous. V gave up 3 bases and J gave up 3 bases, with 23 bases separating them. CDR1 is MGHRA and CDR2 is YSYEKL in the germline V gene. CDR3 length: 18 residues. The chain's CDR3 is CASSQESNVGSRYYGYTF. The CDR3 DNA sequence: TGCGCCAGCAGCCAGGAATCAAACGTAGGGAGCCGATACTATGGCTACACCTTC.

The genes are TRBV29-1 and TRBJ1-1; D is ambiguous. This CDR3 comprises 11 residues. CDR1 is SQVTM and CDR2 is ANQGSEA in the germline V gene. V dropped 6 bases and J dropped 0 bases, with 5 bases sitting between them. CDR3 region: CSVLLNTEAFF. DNA of the CDR3: TGCAGCGTCCTGTTGAACACTGAAGCTTTCTTT.